This TCR beta chain emerged from a study of control samples from healthy donors and cancer patients. Here immunoSEQ multiplex PCR was the method, and the copy in TCRdb shows in-frame clones only, minus some. The sample includes more than 150,000 clones, 93% of them seen just once. The sequenced material came from blood. This receptor was obtained from a man in his fifties in good health.

The chain's CDR3 is CAWSVLGSASGSTGELFF. Here the CDR3 DNA reads TGTGCCTGGAGTGTACTAGGGTCGGCTAGCGGGAGCACCGGGGAGCTGTTTTTT. The chain joins TRBV30 to TRBJ2-2; 10 bases fit TRBD2. CDR3 size: 18 residues. Germline-derived CDR1 and CDR2 are GTSNPN and SVGIG (reference sequence). Trimming cost V 0 bases and J 4 bases; bases outside gene matches: 11.